This T cell receptor beta chain was retrieved from a study of T-cell memory formation after mild COVID-19. The wider study: Largely, the TCR clusters proved donor specific. General study findings and limits: Pre-infection memory already had some responding clones, implying cross-reactive memory joined. The main location of contracting CD4+ clones was CM and EM, and that of contracting CD8+ clones was EMRA.

This clonotype appeared a few times. The antigen remains unidentified. Each CDR3 protein is one row after TCRdb ran MiXCR on the 5' RACE reads. In the table there are approximately 490,000 distinct CDR3 sequences, roughly 20% of which are singletons. The V end was cut by 6 bases, the J end by 7 bases, with 18 bases between. The CDR3 has 14 amino acids. The receptor was isolated from an adult woman who had mild COVID-19 (a few samples of this study predate the infection). Cell type and time point are not known. V and J are TRBV12-3 or TRBV12-4 and TRBJ1-1; TRBD1 is a possible D gene (6 bases). The sample taken for sequencing was PBMCs or a T cell subset sorted from them (not recorded which). The CDR3 coding sequence is TGTGCCAGCAGGGAAGCAGGGAGGGGGATTGAAGCTTTCTTT. Translating it yields CASREAGRGIEAFF.